Listed below are T cell receptor beta chains from one sample, sequenced in a study of T cells in Graves' hyperthyroidism and ophthalmopathy. TCRdb redid the calling of the multiplex PCR reads with MiXCR, one entry per CDR3 protein. The table lists under 750,000 distinct CDR3 sequences, about 17% of them singletons. The specimen was blood. All receptors come from a woman aged 45-65 years with Graves' hyperthyroidism that later progressed to Graves' ophthalmopathy. CDR3s include the opening cysteine and the closing phenylalanine or tryptophan. D genes are given only for firm matches. Rows may omit the clone size; those that give it use once, few, many or a size class.

D gene | J gene | clone size | V gene | CDR3 protein | CDR3 DNA
NA | TRBJ1-5 | many | TRBV2 | CASKGLGPQHF | TGTGCCAGCAAGGGCCTAGGGCCCCAGCATTTT
NA | TRBJ2-3 | many | TRBV3-1 | CASTLSSTADTQYF | TGTGCCAGCACCCTCTCTTCGACCGCAGATACGCAGTATTTT
NA | TRBJ1-1 | few | TRBV28 | CASSFDRSEAFF | TGTGCCAGCAGTTTTGACAGAAGTGAAGCTTTCTTT
NA | TRBJ1-5 | many | TRBV7-2 | CASSLVISPYSNQPQHF | TGTGCCAGCAGCTTAGTAATAAGCCCGTATAGCAATCAGCCCCAGCATTTT
NA | TRBJ1-4 | many | TRBV5-1 | CASSLSSTRNEKLFF | TGCGCCAGCAGCTTGAGCTCAACCAGGAATGAAAAACTGTTTTTT
NA | TRBJ1-1 | many | TRBV18 | CASSSVGGLGTEAFF | TGTGCCAGCTCTTCCGTTGGGGGGCTTGGCACTGAAGCTTTCTTT
TRBD1 | TRBJ2-7 | many | TRBV20-1 | CSADPGQISYEQYF | TGCAGTGCTGACCCGGGACAGATCTCCTACGAGCAGTACTTC
NA | TRBJ1-6 | many | TRBV5-4 | CASSLAGVNNSPLHF | TGTGCCAGCAGCTTGGCTGGGGTCAATAATTCACCCCTCCACTTT
TRBD2 | TRBJ2-3 | NA | TRBV4-1 | CASSQDAGGSTDTQYF | TGCGCCAGCAGCCAAGATGCGGGGGGGTCCACAGATACGCAGTATTTT
NA | TRBJ1-2 | few | TRBV9 | CASSVEGWGRDSGGYTF | TGTGCCAGCAGCGTAGAAGGTTGGGGCAGGGACTCGGGGGGCTACACCTTC
TRBD1 | TRBJ1-2 | many | TRBV20-1 | CSARTGPYGYTF | TGCAGTGCTAGGACAGGGCCCTATGGCTACACCTTC
TRBD1 | TRBJ2-2 | many | TRBV24-1 | CATSDPGTGATGELFF | TGTGCCACCAGTGACCCCGGGACAGGGGCCACCGGGGAGCTGTTTTTT
NA | TRBJ2-3 | NA | TRBV29-1 | CSLWTAGVMDTQYF | TGCAGCCTTTGGACAGCCGGGGTTATGGATACGCAGTATTTT
TRBD1 | TRBJ1-2 | NA | TRBV7-2 | CASSQRGGQGIYGYTF | TGTGCCAGCAGTCAGCGCGGGGGACAGGGAATCTATGGCTACACCTTC
NA | TRBJ2-7 | few | TRBV7-9 | CASSLEDLPYEQYF | TGTGCCAGCAGCTTAGAGGACTTACCCTACGAGCAGTACTTC
TRBD1 | TRBJ2-1 | NA | TRBV10-1 | CASSESTGQGFHSVGNEQFF | TGCGCCAGCAGTGAGTCGACGGGACAGGGTTTTCATTCGGTCGGGAATGAGCAGTTCTTC
NA | TRBJ1-5 | NA | TRBV20-1 | CSARDSRGSNQPQHF | TGCAGTGCTAGAGATTCGAGGGGAAGCAATCAGCCCCAGCATTTT
NA | TRBJ2-1 | NA | TRBV4-1 | CAGSQDFQGGNEQFF | TGCGCCGGCAGCCAAGATTTCCAGGGTGGGAATGAGCAGTTCTTC
NA | TRBJ1-4 | NA | TRBV5-4 | CASSPTEGRPDEKLFF | TGTGCCAGCAGCCCCACCGAAGGGCGCCCTGATGAAAAACTGTTTTTT
NA | TRBJ2-7 | NA | TRBV18 | CATRDGNSYEQYF | TGTGCCACCAGGGACGGCAACTCCTACGAGCAGTACTTC
NA | TRBJ2-3 | NA | TRBV6-2/TRBV6-3 | CASIYPDERGTDTQYF | TGTGCCAGCATTTACCCGGATGAGAGAGGCACAGATACGCAGTATTTT
TRBD1 | TRBJ1-1 | many | TRBV20-1 | CSAEDRGSAEAFF | TGCAGTGCCGAGGACAGGGGATCGGCTGAAGCTTTCTTT
NA | TRBJ2-2 | few | TRBV5-1 | CASSRGVMDTGELFF | TGCGCCAGCAGCCGAGGGGTTATGGACACCGGGGAGCTGTTTTTT